Shown below are 8 T cell receptor beta chains from a single sample sequenced in a study of siplizumab effects on memory and regulatory T cells. The assay was immunoSEQ multiplex PCR, and TCRdb's table has in-frame clones only and misses some. The sample shows under 70,000 clones, 70% to 80% of them seen only once. The sample consisted of memory CD4+ T cells sorted from blood. Receptors were obtained from a human donor in good health.

The chain combines TRBV5-1 with TRBJ1-4; 9 bases line up with TRBD1. This CDR3 contains 15 residues. Germline lookup yields CDR1 SGHRS and CDR2 YFSETQ. With 4 bases clipped from V and 8 bases from J, the junction kept 9 bases outside the gene matches. DNA of the CDR3: TGCGCCAGCAGCCCAGGGACAGGGTTTCGGGAAAAACTGTTTTTT. Protein sequence: CASSPGTGFREKLFF.

In nucleotides, the CDR3 is TGTGCCAGCAGAAGGGAAAAACTGTTTTTT. Its translation: CASRREKLFF. This rearrangement joins TRBV28 to TRBJ1-4; no reliable D call. The germline V gene encodes CDR1 MDHEN and CDR2 SYDVKM. The V gene lost 6 bases and the J gene lost 8 bases, with 4 bases spanning the gap. This CDR3 is 10 amino acids long.

The sample holds a few counts of this clone. In DNA, the CDR3 is TGTGCCAGCAGCTTGCGGGGCAAGAGCTCCTACGAGCAGTACTTC. Translation gives CASSLRGKSSYEQYF. The chain couples TRBV5-6 to TRBJ2-7; the D call may be TRBD1 or TRBD2 (5 bases each). CDR3 length: 15 residues. Deletions cut 1 base from V and 0 bases from J, with 11 bases between. The germline gives CDR1 SGHDT, CDR2 YYEEEE.

CDR3: CAWSVGWAGGNTIYF. Here the CDR3 DNA reads TGTGCCTGGAGTGTTGGCTGGGCGGGTGGAAACACCATATATTTT. This sequence joins TRBV30 and TRBJ1-3; no clear D gene. Germline V lookup: CDR1 GTSNPN, CDR2 SVGIG (reference sequence). The CDR3 covers 15 residues. The V end lost 0 bases, the J end lost 3 bases, and 12 bases lay between the germline ends. The complete variable domain, with remaining parts taken from reference TRBV30 and TRBJ1-3, reads SQTIHQWPATLVQPVGSPLSLECTVEGTSNPNLYWYRQAAGRGLQLLFYSVGIGQISSEVPQNLSASRPQDRQFILSSKKLLLSDSGFYLCAWSVGWAGGNTIYFGEGSWLTVV.

This chain uses TRBV7-2 with TRBJ2-1; D is unresolved. V lost 3 bases to trimming and J lost 5 bases, with 8 bases between them. The CDR3 is 13 amino acids. Germline CDR1 and CDR2: SGHTA and FQGNSA. The CDR3 loop is CASSFSRNNEQFF. DNA for the CDR3: TGTGCCAGCAGCTTTTCCAGAAACAATGAGCAGTTCTTC.

Only a few counts were recorded for this clone. V gene TRBV2 combines with J gene TRBJ1-2, with no clear D. Germline CDR1 reads SNHLY; CDR2 reads FYNNEI. This CDR3 contains 13 residues. Trimming left V 7 bases short and J 14 bases short, with 23 bases between. CDR3 DNA: TGTGCCAGCACCCAACTTGAGGAAGGAAAGGCGACCTTC. It codes for CASTQLEEGKATF. Combining the CDR3 with reference TRBV2 and TRBJ1-2 gives the whole variable domain EPEVTQTPSHQVTQMGQEVILRCVPISNHLYFYWYRQILGQKVEFLVSFYNNEISEKSEIFDDQFSVERPDGSNFTLKIRSTKLEDSAMYFCASTQLEEGKATFGSGTRLTVV.

This clone was seen once. This sequence joins TRBV9 and TRBJ1-4; 7 bases are shared with TRBD1. Germline V CDR1 and CDR2: SGDLS, YYNGEE. Trimming took 4 bases from V and 0 from J; bases not matched to a gene: 3. The CDR3 consists of 15 residues. The CDR3 protein is CASSPQGATNEKLFF. CDR3 nucleotide sequence: TGTGCCAGCAGCCCCCAGGGGGCAACTAATGAAAAACTGTTTTTT. The whole variable domain, remainder taken from reference TRBV9 and TRBJ1-4, is DSGVTQTPKHLITATGQRVTLRCSPRSGDLSVYWYQQSLDQGLQFLIQYYNGEERAKGNILERFSAQQFPDLHSELNLSSLELGDSALYFCASSPQGATNEKLFFGSGTQLSVL.

The chain joins TRBV15 to TRBJ2-5; TRBD1 or TRBD2 may be the D gene (5 bases each). The germline gives CDR1 LNHNV, CDR2 YYDKDF (reference sequence). Trimming left V 5 bases short and J 8 bases short, with 12 bases between. CDR3 length: 12 amino acids. CDR3 sequence reads: CATSGTRRTQYF. CDR3 in DNA: TGTGCCACCAGCGGGACCAGGCGAACCCAGTACTTC.